This T cell receptor beta chain was obtained from a study of T cell responses to AZD1222 COVID-19 vaccine. Assay: immunoSEQ multiplex PCR; the TCRdb copy retains only in-frame clones and omits some. Of 100,000 or so clones in the sample, more than 75% were seen once. The CDR3 runs 20 residues. CDR1 SGHNT and CDR2 YENEEA come from the germline V gene. Trimming took 0 bases from V and 4 from J; bases not matched to a gene: 15. Recipients boosted at about 4 weeks or about 12 weeks are pooled. Note on this clone: The antigen is undetermined.

General study results and limits: Repertoire collection took place solely once the T cell response had peaked. The sample set comprised mostly white British donors with more females, and clonal diversity was possibly underestimated. The span of vaccine-associated CD4 TCRs extended across spike, with dominance at 160-218 and 743-854.

This chain connects TRBV11-3 to TRBJ1-3; 10 positions match TRBD1. The sequence was obtained from an adult who received the AZD1222 COVID-19 vaccine. The source material was peripheral blood, sampled 28 days after the second AZD1222 dose. CDR3 protein: CASSLDARDRGRGRGNTIYF. The CDR3 DNA follows: TGTGCCAGCAGCTTAGATGCCCGGGACAGGGGAAGGGGTCGAGGAAACACCATATATTTT.